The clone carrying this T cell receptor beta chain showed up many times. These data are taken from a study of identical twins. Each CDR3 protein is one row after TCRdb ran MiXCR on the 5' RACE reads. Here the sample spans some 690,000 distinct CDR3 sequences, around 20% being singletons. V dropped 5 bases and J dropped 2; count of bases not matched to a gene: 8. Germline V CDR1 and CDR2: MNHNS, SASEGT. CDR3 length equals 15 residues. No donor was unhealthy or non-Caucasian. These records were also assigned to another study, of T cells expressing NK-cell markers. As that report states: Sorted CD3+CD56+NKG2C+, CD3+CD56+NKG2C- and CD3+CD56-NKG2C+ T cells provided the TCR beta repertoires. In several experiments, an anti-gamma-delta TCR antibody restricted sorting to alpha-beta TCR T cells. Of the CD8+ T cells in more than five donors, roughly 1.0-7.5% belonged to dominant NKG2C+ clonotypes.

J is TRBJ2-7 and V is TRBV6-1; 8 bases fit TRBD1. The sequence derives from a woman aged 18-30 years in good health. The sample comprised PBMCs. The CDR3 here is CASSTVHRGTYEQYF. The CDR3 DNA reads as TGTGCCAGCAGTACCGTTCACAGGGGGACCTACGAGCAGTACTTC.